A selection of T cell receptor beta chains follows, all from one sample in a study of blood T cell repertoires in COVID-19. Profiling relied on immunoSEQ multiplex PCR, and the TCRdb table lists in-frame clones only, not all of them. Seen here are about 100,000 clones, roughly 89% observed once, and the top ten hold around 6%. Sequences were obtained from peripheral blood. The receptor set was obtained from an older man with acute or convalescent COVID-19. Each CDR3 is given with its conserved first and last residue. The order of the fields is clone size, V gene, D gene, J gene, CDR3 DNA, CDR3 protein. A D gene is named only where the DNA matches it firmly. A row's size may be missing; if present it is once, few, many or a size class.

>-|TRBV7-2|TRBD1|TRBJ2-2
TGTGCCAGCAGCTTGGTGACAGGGGGCACCGGGGAGCTGTTTTTT
CASSLVTGGTGELFF
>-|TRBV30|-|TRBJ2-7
TGTGCCTGGAGTGTACTGGTTGGTTACGAGCAGTACTTC
CAWSVLVGYEQYF
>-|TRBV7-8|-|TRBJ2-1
TGTGCCAGCAGCTTAGTAGGGGGGGGCTCCTACAATGAGCAGTTCTTC
CASSLVGGGSYNEQFF
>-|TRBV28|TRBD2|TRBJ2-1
TGTGCCAGCGGAACTCGGACTAGCTCCTGGGGGGATGAGCAGTTCTTC
CASGTRTSSWGDEQFF
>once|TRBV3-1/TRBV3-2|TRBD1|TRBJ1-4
TGTGCCAGCAGCCCCGGGACAGGGCCCCCAAATGAAAAACTGTTTTTT
CASSPGTGPPNEKLFF
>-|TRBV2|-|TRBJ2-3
TGTGCCAGCAGTATTCCCAGGGCGGATACGCAGTATTTT
CASSIPRADTQYF
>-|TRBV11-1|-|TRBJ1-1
TGTGCCAGCAGCTTAACGGAGGGCGGGACTGAAGCTTTCTTT
CASSLTEGGTEAFF
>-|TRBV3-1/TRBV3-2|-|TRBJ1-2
TGTGCCAGCAGCCTGCATGGGGCGGACTATGGCTACACCTTC
CASSLHGADYGYTF
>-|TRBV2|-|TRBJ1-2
TGTGCCAGCAGTGAAAGTAAGGCGGAGAACTATGGCTACACCTTC
CASSESKAENYGYTF
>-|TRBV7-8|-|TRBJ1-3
TGTGCCAGCAGCTTTAGGACAGTAGGTGGAAACACCATATATTTT
CASSFRTVGGNTIYF
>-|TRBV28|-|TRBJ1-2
TGTGCCAGCAGGCCCGGGATCAGATGGTCCAACTATGGCTACACCTTC
CASRPGIRWSNYGYTF
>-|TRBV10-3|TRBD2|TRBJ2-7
TGTGCCATCAGGTCCGCTACTAGCGGGAGGGCTTACGAGCAGTACTTC
CAIRSATSGRAYEQYF
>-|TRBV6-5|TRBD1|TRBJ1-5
TGTGCCAGCAGTTGGACAGGAAATCAGCCCCAGCATTTT
CASSWTGNQPQHF
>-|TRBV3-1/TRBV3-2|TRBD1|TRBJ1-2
TGTGCCAGCAGCCAGTCGACAGGGTACTATGGCTACACCTTC
CASSQSTGYYGYTF
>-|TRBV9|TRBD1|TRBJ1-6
TGTGCCAGCAGCGTAACAGGGGGAGGGTCACCCCTCCACTTT
CASSVTGGGSPLHF
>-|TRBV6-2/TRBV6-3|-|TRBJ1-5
TGTGCCAGCACCCCTTGGAGGGACCGCAATCAGCCCCAGCATTTT
CASTPWRDRNQPQHF
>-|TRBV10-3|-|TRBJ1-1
TGTGCCATCAGTGAGTCGAGGAGTTCAGGAGGCCCTGAAGCTTTCTTT
CAISESRSSGGPEAFF
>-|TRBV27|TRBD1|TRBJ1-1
TGTGCCAGCAGCCTTAGGGGGCTGAACACTGAAGCTTTCTTT
CASSLRGLNTEAFF
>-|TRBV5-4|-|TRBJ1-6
TGTGCCAGCAGCTTGGATAGCGTGGTTTCACCCCTCCACTTT
CASSLDSVVSPLHF
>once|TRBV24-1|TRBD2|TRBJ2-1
TGTGCCACCAGTGAAGGGGAGCGGGAGACCAATGAGCAGTTCTTC
CATSEGERETNEQFF
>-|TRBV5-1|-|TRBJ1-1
TGCGCCAGCAGCTCACCGGAGGCGAACACTGAAGCTTTCTTT
CASSSPEANTEAFF
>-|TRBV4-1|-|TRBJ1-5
TGCGCCAGCAGCCCCTTCGCGGCAGGGCTTCAGCCCCAGCATTTT
CASSPFAAGLQPQHF